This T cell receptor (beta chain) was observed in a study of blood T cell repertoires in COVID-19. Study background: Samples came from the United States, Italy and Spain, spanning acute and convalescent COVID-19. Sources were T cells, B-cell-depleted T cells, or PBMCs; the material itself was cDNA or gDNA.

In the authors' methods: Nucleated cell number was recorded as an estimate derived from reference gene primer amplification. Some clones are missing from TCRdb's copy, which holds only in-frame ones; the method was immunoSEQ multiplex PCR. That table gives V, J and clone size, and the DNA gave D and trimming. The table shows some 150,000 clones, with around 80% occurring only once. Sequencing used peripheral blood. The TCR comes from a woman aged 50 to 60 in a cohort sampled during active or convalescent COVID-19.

The CDR3 bases are TGCGCCAGCAGCCAAGGGGCCAGGGAGGCGGGGGGCTACACCTTC. Translation gives CASSQGAREAGGYTF. V and J are TRBV4-1 and TRBJ1-2; D is perhaps TRBD1 (5 bases). The CDR3 length is 15 residues. Germline CDR1 and CDR2: MGHRA and YSYEKL. The V end lost 1 base, the J end lost 8 bases, and 17 bases lay between the germline ends.